This T cell receptor beta chain was sequenced in a study of blood T cell repertoires in COVID-19. Whole-study context: PBMCs, B-cell-depleted T cells, or T cells provided the cDNA or gDNA that made up the material.

This CDR3 has 18 amino acids. V was cut by 3 bases and J by 6 bases, with 24 bases left in between. Germline-derived CDR1 and CDR2 are SNHLY and FYNNEI. Original processing notes: Reference gene primer amplification gave estimated nucleated cell counts. Produced via immunoSEQ multiplex PCR; TCRdb's table is partial and in-frame only. Clonal size and the V and J genes are those of that table, whereas D and trimming came from the DNA. Of 200,000 to 300,000 clones listed, 75% to 90% are singletons. The clonotype comes from a man aged 25 to 40 with active or convalescent COVID-19. Sequencing was performed on peripheral blood. The chain has TRBV2 and TRBJ2-1; unclear D gene. CDR3 protein: CASSDFVLKSVLINEQFF. The CDR3 DNA reads as TGTGCCAGCAGTGATTTTGTCTTGAAGAGCGTTTTAATCAATGAGCAGTTCTTC.